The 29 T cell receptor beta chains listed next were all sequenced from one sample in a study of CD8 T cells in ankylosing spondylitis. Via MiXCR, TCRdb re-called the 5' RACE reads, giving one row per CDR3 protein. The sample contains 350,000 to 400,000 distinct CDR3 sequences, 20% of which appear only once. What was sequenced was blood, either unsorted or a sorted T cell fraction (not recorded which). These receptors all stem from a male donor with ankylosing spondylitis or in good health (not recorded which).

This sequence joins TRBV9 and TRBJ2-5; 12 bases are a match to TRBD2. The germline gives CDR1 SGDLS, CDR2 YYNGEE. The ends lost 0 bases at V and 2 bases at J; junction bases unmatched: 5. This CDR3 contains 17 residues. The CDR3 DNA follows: TGTGCCAGCAGCGTAGATCCCCTAGCGGGGGGGCAAGAGACCCAGTACTTC. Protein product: CASSVDPLAGGQETQYF.

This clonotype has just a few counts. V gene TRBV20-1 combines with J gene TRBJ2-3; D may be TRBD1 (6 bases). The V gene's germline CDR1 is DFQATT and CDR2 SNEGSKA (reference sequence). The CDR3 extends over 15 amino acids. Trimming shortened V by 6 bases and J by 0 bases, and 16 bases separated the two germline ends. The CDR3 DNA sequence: TGCAGTGCCCCGGACAGATCAACTAGCACAGATACGCAGTATTTT. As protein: CSAPDRSTSTDTQYF.

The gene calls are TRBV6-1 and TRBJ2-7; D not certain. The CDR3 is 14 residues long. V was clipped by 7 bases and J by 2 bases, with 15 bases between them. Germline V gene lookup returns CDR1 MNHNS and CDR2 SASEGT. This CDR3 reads CASTPLALPYEQYF. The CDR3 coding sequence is TGTGCCAGCACCCCATTGGCTCTGCCCTACGAGCAGTACTTC.

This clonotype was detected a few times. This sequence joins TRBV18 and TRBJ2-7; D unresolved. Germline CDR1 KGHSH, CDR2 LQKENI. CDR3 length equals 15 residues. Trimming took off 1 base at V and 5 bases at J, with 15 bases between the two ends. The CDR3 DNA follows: TGTGCCAGCTCACCACGGTCCGAACGCCTAAACGAGCAGTACTTC. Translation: CASSPRSERLNEQYF. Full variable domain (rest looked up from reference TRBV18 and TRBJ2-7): NAGVMQNPRHLVRRRGQEARLRCSPMKGHSHVYWYRQLPEEGLKFMVYLQKENIIDESGMPKERFSAEFPKEGPSILRIQQVVRGDSAAYFCASSPRSERLNEQYFGPGTRLTVT.

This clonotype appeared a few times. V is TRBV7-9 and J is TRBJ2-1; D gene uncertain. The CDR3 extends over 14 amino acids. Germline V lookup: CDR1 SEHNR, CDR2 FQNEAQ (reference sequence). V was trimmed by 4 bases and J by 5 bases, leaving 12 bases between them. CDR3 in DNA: TGTGCCAGCAGCTGGCCCGACGCCGACAATGAGCAGTTCTTC. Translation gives CASSWPDADNEQFF.

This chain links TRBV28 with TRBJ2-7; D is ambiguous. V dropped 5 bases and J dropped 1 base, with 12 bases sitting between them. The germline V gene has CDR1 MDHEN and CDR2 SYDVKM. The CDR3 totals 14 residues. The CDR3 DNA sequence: TGTGCCAGCAGTCCATCGGGCAGATCCTACGAGCAGTACTTC. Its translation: CASSPSGRSYEQYF.

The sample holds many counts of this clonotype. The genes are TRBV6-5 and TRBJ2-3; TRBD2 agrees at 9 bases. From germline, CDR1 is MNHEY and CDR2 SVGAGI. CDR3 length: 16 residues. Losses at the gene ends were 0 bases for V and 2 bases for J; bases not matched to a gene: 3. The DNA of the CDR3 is TGTGCCAGCAGTTACTCCCTAGCGGGACCCACAGATACGCAGTATTTT. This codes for CASSYSLAGPTDTQYF.

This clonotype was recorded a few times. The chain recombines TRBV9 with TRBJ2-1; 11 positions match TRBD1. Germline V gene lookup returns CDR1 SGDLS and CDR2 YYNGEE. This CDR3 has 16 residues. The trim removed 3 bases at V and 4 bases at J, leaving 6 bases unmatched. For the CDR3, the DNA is TGTGCCAGCAGCGATCCGGGACAGGGGGTTTACAATGAGCAGTTCTTC. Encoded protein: CASSDPGQGVYNEQFF.

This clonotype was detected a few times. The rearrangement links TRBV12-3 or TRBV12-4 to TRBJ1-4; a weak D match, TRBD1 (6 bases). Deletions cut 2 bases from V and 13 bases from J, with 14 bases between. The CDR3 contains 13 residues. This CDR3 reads CASSLSPGVALFF. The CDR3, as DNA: TGTGCCAGCAGTTTATCCCCAGGGGTGGCACTGTTTTTT.

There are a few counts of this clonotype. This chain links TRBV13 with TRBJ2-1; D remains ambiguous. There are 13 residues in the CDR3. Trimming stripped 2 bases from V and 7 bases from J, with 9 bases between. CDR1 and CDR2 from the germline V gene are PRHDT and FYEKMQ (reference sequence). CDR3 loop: CASSLLTINEQFF. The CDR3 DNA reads TGTGCCAGCAGCTTATTAACCATTAATGAGCAGTTCTTC.

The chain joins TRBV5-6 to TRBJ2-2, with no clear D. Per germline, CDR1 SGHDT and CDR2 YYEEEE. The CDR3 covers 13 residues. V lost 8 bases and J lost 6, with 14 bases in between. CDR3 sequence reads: CARGPTPPGELFF. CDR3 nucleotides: TGTGCCAGGGGCCCCACGCCCCCCGGGGAGCTGTTTTTT.

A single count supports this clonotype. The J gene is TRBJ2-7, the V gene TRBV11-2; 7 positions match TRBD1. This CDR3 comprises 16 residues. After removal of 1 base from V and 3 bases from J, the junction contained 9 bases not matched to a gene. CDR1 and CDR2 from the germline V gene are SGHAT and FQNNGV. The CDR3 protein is CASSLGDPAGGYEQYF. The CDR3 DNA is TGTGCCAGCAGCTTAGGGGACCCGGCAGGGGGCTACGAGCAGTACTTC.

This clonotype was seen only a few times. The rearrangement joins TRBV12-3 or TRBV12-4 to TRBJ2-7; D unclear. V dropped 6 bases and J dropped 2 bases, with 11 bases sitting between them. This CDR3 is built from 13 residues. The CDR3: CASSPGSPYEQYF. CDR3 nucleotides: TGTGCCAGCAGCCCCGGGTCCCCCTACGAGCAGTACTTC.

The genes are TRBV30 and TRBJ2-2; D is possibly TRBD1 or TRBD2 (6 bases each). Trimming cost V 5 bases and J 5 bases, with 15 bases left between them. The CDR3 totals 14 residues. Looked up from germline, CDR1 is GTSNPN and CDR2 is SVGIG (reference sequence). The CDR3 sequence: CAWGPGEVTGELFF. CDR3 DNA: TGTGCCTGGGGTCCAGGGGAGGTAACCGGGGAGCTGTTTTTT.

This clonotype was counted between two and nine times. CDR3 region: CASSRQGLADYNEQFF. In DNA form, the CDR3 reads TGCGCCAGCAGCCGACAGGGACTAGCGGACTACAATGAGCAGTTCTTC. The J gene is TRBJ2-1, the V gene TRBV4-1; 11 bases are a match to TRBD2. Trimming cost V 4 bases and J 3 bases; bases outside gene matches: 5. Germline V gene data show CDR1 as MGHRA and CDR2 as YSYEKL. The CDR3 has 16 amino acids.

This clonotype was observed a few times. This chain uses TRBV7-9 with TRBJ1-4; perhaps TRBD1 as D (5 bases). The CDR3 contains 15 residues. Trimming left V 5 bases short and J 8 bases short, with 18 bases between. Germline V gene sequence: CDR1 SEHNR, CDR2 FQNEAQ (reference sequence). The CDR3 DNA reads TGTGCCAGCAGCAACATAGGGGTAGTGGACGAAAAACTGTTTTTT. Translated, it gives CASSNIGVVDEKLFF.

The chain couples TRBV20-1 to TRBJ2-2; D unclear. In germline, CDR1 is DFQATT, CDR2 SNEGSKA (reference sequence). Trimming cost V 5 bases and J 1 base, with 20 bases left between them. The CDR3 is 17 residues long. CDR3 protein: CSAAEPYKIENTGELFF. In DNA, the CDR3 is TGCAGTGCTGCTGAACCCTATAAGATTGAGAACACCGGGGAGCTGTTTTTT.

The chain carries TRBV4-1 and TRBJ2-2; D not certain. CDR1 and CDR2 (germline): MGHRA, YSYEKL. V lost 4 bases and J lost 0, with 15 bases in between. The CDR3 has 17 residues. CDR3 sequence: CASSPLGSRANTGELFF. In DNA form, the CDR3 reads TGCGCCAGCAGCCCCCTCGGCAGTCGGGCGAACACCGGGGAGCTGTTTTTT.

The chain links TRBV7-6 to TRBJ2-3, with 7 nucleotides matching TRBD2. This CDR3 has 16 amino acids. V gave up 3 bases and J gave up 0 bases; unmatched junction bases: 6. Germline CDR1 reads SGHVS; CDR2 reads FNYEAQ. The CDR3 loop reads CASSLEAGSSTDTQYF. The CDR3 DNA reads TGTGCCAGCAGCTTGGAAGCGGGGTCGAGCACAGATACGCAGTATTTT.

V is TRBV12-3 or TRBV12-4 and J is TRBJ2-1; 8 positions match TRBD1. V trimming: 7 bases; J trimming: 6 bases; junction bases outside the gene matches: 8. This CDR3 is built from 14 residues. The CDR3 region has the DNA TGTGCCAGCACCCCGGACAGGGTAGGCAATGAGCAGTTCTTC. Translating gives CASTPDRVGNEQFF.

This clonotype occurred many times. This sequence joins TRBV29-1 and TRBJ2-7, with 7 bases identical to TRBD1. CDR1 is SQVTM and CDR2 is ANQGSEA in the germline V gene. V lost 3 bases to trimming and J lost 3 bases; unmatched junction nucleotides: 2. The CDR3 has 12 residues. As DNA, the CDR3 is TGCAGCGTTGAGAGGGACAGCTACGAGCAGTACTTC. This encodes CSVERDSYEQYF.

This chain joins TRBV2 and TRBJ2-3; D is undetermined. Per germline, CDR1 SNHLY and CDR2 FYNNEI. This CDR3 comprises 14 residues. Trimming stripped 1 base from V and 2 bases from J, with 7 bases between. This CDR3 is CASSEDTNTDTQYF. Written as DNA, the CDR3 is TGTGCCAGCAGTGAAGACACCAACACAGATACGCAGTATTTT.

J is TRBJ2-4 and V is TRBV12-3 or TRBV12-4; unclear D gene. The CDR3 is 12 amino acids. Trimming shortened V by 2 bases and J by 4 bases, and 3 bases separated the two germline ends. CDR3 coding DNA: TGTGCCAGCAGTTTACTGAAAAACATTCAGTACTTC. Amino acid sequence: CASSLLKNIQYF.

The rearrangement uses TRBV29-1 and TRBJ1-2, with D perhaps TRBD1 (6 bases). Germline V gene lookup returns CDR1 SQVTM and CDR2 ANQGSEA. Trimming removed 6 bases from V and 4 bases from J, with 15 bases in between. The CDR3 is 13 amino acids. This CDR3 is CSVTGTQAYGYTF. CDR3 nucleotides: TGCAGCGTGACCGGGACACAGGCCTATGGCTACACCTTC.

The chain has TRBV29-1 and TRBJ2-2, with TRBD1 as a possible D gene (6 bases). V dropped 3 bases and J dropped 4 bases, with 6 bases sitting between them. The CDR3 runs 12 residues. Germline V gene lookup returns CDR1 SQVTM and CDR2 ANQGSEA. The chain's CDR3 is CSVEDSTGELFF. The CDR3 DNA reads TGCAGCGTTGAGGACAGCACCGGGGAGCTGTTTTTT.

The CDR3 protein is CASSGTSQETQYF. The CDR3 DNA is TGTGCCAGCAGCGGGACATCGCAAGAGACCCAGTACTTC. The genes are TRBV7-9 and TRBJ2-5; maybe TRBD1 (6 bases). CDR1 SEHNR and CDR2 FQNEAQ come from the germline V gene (reference sequence). The CDR3 length is 13 residues. The V end lost 5 bases, the J end lost 2 bases, and 9 bases lay between the germline ends.

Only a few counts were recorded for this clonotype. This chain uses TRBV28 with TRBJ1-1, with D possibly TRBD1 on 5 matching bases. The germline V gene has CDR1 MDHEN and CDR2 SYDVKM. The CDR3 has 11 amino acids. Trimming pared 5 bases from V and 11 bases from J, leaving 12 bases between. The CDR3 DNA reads TGTGCCAGCAGTCTCGGAGGGGCCGCTTTCTTT. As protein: CASSLGGAAFF.

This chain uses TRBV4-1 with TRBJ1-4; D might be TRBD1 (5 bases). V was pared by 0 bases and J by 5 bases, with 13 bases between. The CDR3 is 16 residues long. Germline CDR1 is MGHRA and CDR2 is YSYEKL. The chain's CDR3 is CASSQDEGTLNEKLFF. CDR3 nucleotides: TGCGCCAGCAGCCAAGACGAGGGGACTTTGAATGAAAAACTGTTTTTT.

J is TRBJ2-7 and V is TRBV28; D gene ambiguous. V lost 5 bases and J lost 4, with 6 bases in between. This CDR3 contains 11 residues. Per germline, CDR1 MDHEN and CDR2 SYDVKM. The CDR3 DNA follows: TGTGCCAGCAGTATCCTATACGAGCAGTACTTC. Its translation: CASSILYEQYF.